Below are 18 T cell receptor beta chains sequenced from a single sample in a study of shared clonotypes between healthy human individuals. Positively selected for CCR7, the CD45RO-negative cells used as naive CD8 cells excluded terminally differentiated effector memory CD45RA+ cells. The assay was immunoSEQ multiplex PCR, and TCRdb's table has in-frame clones only and misses some. The sample holds fewer than 850,000 clones, 90% to 98% seen once. Sample: naive CD8+ T cells sorted from blood. These receptor sequences come from a man aged 25 to 45 in good health.

This chain uses TRBV19 with TRBJ1-1; no clear D gene. Germline V gene data show CDR1 as LNHDA and CDR2 as SQIVND (reference sequence). V was pared by 10 bases and J by 8 bases, with 17 bases between. The CDR3 has 12 residues. The CDR3 reads CATNGRPGEAFF. CDR3 in DNA: TGTGCCACCAATGGTCGCCCTGGCGAAGCTTTCTTT.

Worth noting for this clone: One junction end does not reproduce the germline sequence, and a read error may be involved. In DNA form, the CDR3 reads TGTGCCAGCTCGCCACCCCCAGCCGGAGAGACCCAGTACTTC. Protein sequence: CASSPPPAGETQYF. This chain links TRBV18 with TRBJ2-5, with D hard to call. This CDR3 comprises 14 residues. The germline V gene has CDR1 KGHSH and CDR2 LQKENI.

The CDR3 nucleotides read TGTGCCAGCAGCTTGGTGGGGGGCGCAGATACGCAGTATTTT. Protein: CASSLVGGADTQYF. This chain links TRBV5-4 with TRBJ2-3; D assignment may be TRBD1 or TRBD2 (6 bases each). The CDR3 covers 14 residues. V was pared by 0 bases and J by 4 bases, with 9 bases between. From germline, CDR1 is SGHNT and CDR2 YYREEE (reference sequence).

J is TRBJ1-5 and V is TRBV2, with D hard to call. This CDR3 contains 15 residues. Deletions cut 3 bases from V and 1 base from J, with 10 bases between. Germline-derived CDR1 and CDR2 are SNHLY and FYNNEI. The CDR3 is CASSDFEGSNQPQHF. The CDR3 DNA sequence: TGTGCCAGCAGTGATTTCGAAGGGAGCAATCAGCCCCAGCATTTT.

The genes are TRBV28 and TRBJ2-1; no reliable D call. V was shortened by 3 bases and J by 15 bases, with 12 bases between the two germline ends. CDR1 and CDR2 from the germline V gene are MDHEN and SYDVKM. The CDR3 is 11 amino acids. CDR3 in DNA: TGTGCCAGCAGTTTTAATAGGGTAAGGTTCTTC. This encodes CASSFNRVRFF.

V gene TRBV28 combines with J gene TRBJ2-7, with a tentative D call TRBD1 (5 bases). Germline V gene sequence: CDR1 MDHEN, CDR2 SYDVKM. There are 15 residues in the CDR3. Trimming took 7 bases from V and 3 from J, leaving 19 bases between them. CDR3 coding DNA: TGTGCCAGCATCGACACCGACAGTTCTTTCTACGAGCAGTACTTC. The encoded protein is CASIDTDSSFYEQYF.

The rearrangement uses TRBV7-9 and TRBJ2-2; 8 bases line up with TRBD1. The CDR3 is 17 amino acids. V lost 5 bases to trimming and J lost 6 bases; unmatched junction nucleotides: 14. CDR1 and CDR2 (germline): SEHNR, FQNEAQ (reference sequence). CDR3 nucleotide sequence: TGTGCCAGCAGCCTACCCATAGGACAGGGACCACCCGGGGAGCTGTTTTTT. It encodes CASSLPIGQGPPGELFF. The full variable domain, rest sourced from reference TRBV7-9 and TRBJ2-2, is DTGVSQNPRHKITKRGQNVTFRCDPISEHNRLYWYRQTLGQGPEFLTYFQNEAQLEKSRLLSDRFSAERPKGSFSTLEIQRTEQGDSAMYLCASSLPIGQGPPGELFFGEGSRLTVL.

This rearrangement joins TRBV29-1 to TRBJ2-1, with 9 bases matching TRBD2. Trimming removed 3 bases from V and 8 bases from J; junction bases left unmatched: 5. The CDR3 is 13 amino acids. Germline V CDR1 and CDR2: SQVTM, ANQGSEA. The CDR3 here is CSVEPAGGDEQFF. The CDR3 DNA sequence: TGCAGCGTTGAGCCAGCGGGAGGCGATGAGCAGTTCTTC.

The CDR3 here is CASSPDIQGRQPQHF. CDR3 coding DNA: TGTGCCAGCAGCCCAGATATACAGGGGAGACAGCCCCAGCATTTT. The gene calls are TRBV6-5 and TRBJ1-5, with TRBD1 matching over 7 bases. CDR3 length equals 15 residues. CDR1 is MNHEY, CDR2 SVGAGI, per germline. V shed 6 bases, J shed 7 bases, and the junction held 12 bases outside the gene matches.

Notes on this clone: Other DNA sequences of this sample code for an identical CDR3. The chain is built from TRBV4-1 and TRBJ2-7, with TRBD2 identical over 11 bases. The V and J ends lost 0 bases and 4 bases, in that order; junction bases with no gene match: 2. Germline lookup yields CDR1 MGHRA and CDR2 YSYEKL. The CDR3 has 15 amino acids. Here the CDR3 DNA reads TGCGCCAGCAGCCAAGAACTAGCGGGGGATTACGAGCAGTACTTC. Translation gives CASSQELAGDYEQYF.

V is TRBV7-9 and J is TRBJ2-2, with 8 bases identical to TRBD2. Germline CDR1 reads SEHNR; CDR2 reads FQNEAQ (reference sequence). Unmatched junction bases numbered 12, after V lost 4 bases and J lost 2 bases. The CDR3 runs to 18 residues. In DNA form, the CDR3 reads TGTGCCAGCAGCTCGACACTAAGCGGGAGCAGCAACACCGGGGAGCTGTTTTTT. Translated: CASSSTLSGSSNTGELFF.

The chain has TRBV2 and TRBJ2-7, with D perhaps matching TRBD1 or TRBD2 (5 bases each). Trimming cost V 8 bases and J 8 bases, with 13 bases left between them. The CDR3 sequence is 11 residues long. Germline V gene sequence: CDR1 SNHLY, CDR2 FYNNEI. The CDR3 is CASPRGAKQYF. CDR3 DNA sequence: TGTGCCAGCCCCCGAGGGGCTAAGCAGTACTTC.

This clone showed up just once. The gene calls are TRBV29-1 and TRBJ2-1; 9 positions agree with TRBD2. Trimming cost V 7 bases and J 6 bases; bases outside gene matches: 4. This CDR3 has 12 residues. Per germline, CDR1 SQVTM and CDR2 ANQGSEA. The CDR3 is CSAGTSLNEQFF. The CDR3 nucleotides are TGCAGCGCCGGGACTAGCCTCAATGAGCAGTTCTTC.

V gene TRBV13 combines with J gene TRBJ2-7, with D possibly being TRBD1 or TRBD2 (5 bases each). The CDR3 totals 15 residues. The V end lost 4 bases, the J end lost 2 bases, and 15 bases lay between the germline ends. The germline V gene has CDR1 PRHDT and CDR2 FYEKMQ (reference sequence). CDR3 DNA: TGTGCCAGCAGCTCCCCCCGGGACCGAGCCTACGAGCAGTACTTC. This translates into CASSSPRDRAYEQYF.

This chain links TRBV27 with TRBJ2-7, with D perhaps matching TRBD1 (5 bases). The CDR3 is made up of 13 amino acids. The germline V and J ends were trimmed by 3 bases and 5 bases, with 11 bases remaining between them. Germline V gene lookup returns CDR1 MNHEY and CDR2 SMNVEV (reference sequence). CDR3 nucleotide sequence: TGTGCCAGCAGTTTGGCAGGGCTGAACGAGCAGTACTTC. Protein sequence: CASSLAGLNEQYF.

The chain carries TRBV11-2 and TRBJ2-1; 7 bases map to TRBD2. This CDR3 contains 16 residues. Germline V gene lookup returns CDR1 SGHAT and CDR2 FQNNGV. V lost 0 bases to trimming and J lost 0 bases; unmatched junction nucleotides: 2. CDR3 loop: CASSLEGGGSYNEQFF. The CDR3 bases are TGTGCCAGCAGCTTAGAGGGCGGGGGCTCCTACAATGAGCAGTTCTTC.

This clone is a singleton in its sample. V gene TRBV15 combines with J gene TRBJ1-4; TRBD1 matches at 7 bases. This CDR3 has 15 amino acids. Germline V gene data show CDR1 as LNHNV and CDR2 as YYDKDF (reference sequence). Trimming removed 3 bases from V and 7 bases from J; junction bases left unmatched: 8. The CDR3 sequence is CATSREQGTAEKLFF. CDR3 bases: TGTGCCACCAGCAGGGAACAGGGGACGGCTGAAAAACTGTTTTTT.

The chain employs TRBV28 and TRBJ2-7; 7 bases are shared with TRBD2. The CDR3 is 13 amino acids. V gave up 6 bases and J gave up 3 bases; unmatched junction bases: 5. Germline V lookup: CDR1 MDHEN, CDR2 SYDVKM. Here the CDR3 reads CASRPGTNYEQYF. The CDR3 DNA reads as TGTGCCAGCAGGCCAGGGACTAACTACGAGCAGTACTTC.